The 9 T cell receptor beta chains in this list originate from one sample, sequenced in a study of chemoradiotherapy in HPV16-positive cancers. Sequenced by immunoSEQ multiplex PCR; TCRdb stores in-frame clones only, minus some. The sample records roughly 70,000 clones, approximately 91% being singletons. The specimen was blood, collected from a patient who underwent chemoradiotherapy. The receptors were sampled from a human donor with HPV-associated anogenital cancer.

This sequence joins TRBV6-4 and TRBJ1-1; possible D gene TRBD1, 5 bases. The CDR3 has 14 residues. Germline V gives CDR1 MRHNA, CDR2 SNTAGT. Trimming cost V 4 bases and J 5 bases, with 14 bases left between them. In DNA, the CDR3 is TGTGCCAGCAGTGCATCGGGGGGAAAGACTGAAGCTTTCTTT. It specifies CASSASGGKTEAFF.

The V and J genes are TRBV14 and TRBJ2-2; D is unresolved. V lost 3 bases to trimming and J lost 7 bases, with 15 bases between them. Germline CDR1 SGHDN, CDR2 FVKESK. The CDR3 runs to 15 residues. CDR3 protein: CASSQIPFDNGELFF. The CDR3, as DNA: TGTGCCAGCAGCCAGATCCCTTTTGACAACGGGGAGCTGTTTTTT.

The chain joins TRBV7-2 to TRBJ2-2; D perhaps matches TRBD2 (7 bases). CDR3 length: 16 amino acids. Germline V gene data show CDR1 as SGHTA and CDR2 as FQGNSA. The V end lost 5 bases, the J end lost 6 bases, and 19 bases lay between the germline ends. CDR3 sequence reads: CASSPEGGLAAGELFF. CDR3 in DNA: TGTGCCAGCAGCCCCGAGGGGGGGCTCGCGGCCGGGGAGCTGTTTTTT.

The chain couples TRBV21-1 to TRBJ1-6. TRBV21-1 is a pseudogene segment. There are 15 residues in the CDR3. CDR3 protein: CASRSQSSYNSPLHF. The CDR3 DNA sequence: TGTGCCAGCCGGTCTCAAAGTTCCTATAATTCACCCCTCCACTTT.

This clone was counted between two and nine times. The gene calls are TRBV7-2 and TRBJ1-1; no clear D. The germline V and J ends were trimmed by 5 bases and 12 bases, with 16 bases remaining between them. Germline CDR1 reads SGHTA; CDR2 reads FQGNSA. The CDR3 is 12 residues long. DNA for the CDR3: TGTGCCAGCAGCCATGAGGATTTTGTGACTTTCTTT. This sequence encodes CASSHEDFVTFF.

The V call is TRBV7-9, the J call TRBJ1-2, with D tentatively TRBD1 (5 bases). Trimming left V 5 bases short and J 7 bases short, with 8 bases between. In germline, CDR1 is SEHNR, CDR2 FQNEAQ (reference sequence). The CDR3 has 11 amino acids. For the CDR3, the DNA is TGTGCCAGCAGCGCAGGGATTGGCTACACCTTC. Its translation is CASSAGIGYTF.

The chain combines TRBV7-9 with TRBJ1-1; 8 nucleotides line up with TRBD1. Germline values: CDR1 SEHNR, CDR2 FQNEAQ (reference sequence). Germline trimming cut 5 bases from V and 4 bases from J; bases unmatched to any gene: 12. The CDR3 sequence is 16 residues long. This chain's CDR3 is CASSTYDRGGSTEAFF. CDR3 in DNA: TGTGCCAGCAGCACGTACGACAGGGGTGGCTCCACTGAAGCTTTCTTT.

The chain uses TRBV9 and TRBJ2-1, with D possibly TRBD2 on 5 matching bases. The V end was cut by 0 bases, the J end by 6 bases, with 13 bases between. Germline loops: CDR1 SGDLS, CDR2 YYNGEE. The CDR3 is 15 residues long. The DNA of the CDR3 is TGTGCCAGCAGCGTAGGTGCGGAGGCCCCCAATGAGCAGTTCTTC. Its translation is CASSVGAEAPNEQFF.

Of note for this clone: Other DNA sequences of this sample code for an identical CDR3. The gene calls are TRBV6-5 and TRBJ2-5; 11 nucleotides agree with TRBD2. Germline CDR1 reads MNHEY; CDR2 reads SVGAGI. The CDR3 loop spans 16 amino acids. The V and J ends lost 3 bases and 5 bases, in that order; junction bases with no gene match: 8. This CDR3 is CASSYSLAGGTETQYF. Written as DNA, the CDR3 is TGTGCCAGCAGTTATTCGTTAGCGGGGGGGACTGAGACCCAGTACTTC.